A selection of T cell receptor beta chains follows, all from one sample in a study of blood T cells in healthy people across ages. TCRdb processed the 5' RACE reads anew with MiXCR; each CDR3 protein has one entry. The table records approximately 800,000 distinct CDR3 sequences, about 59% of them present only once. The sequenced sample was blood. Receptors originate from a man aged 25-45 years in good health. CDR3s include the opening cysteine and the closing phenylalanine or tryptophan. A D gene is named only where the DNA matches it firmly. Expanded clones get a size class; other rows say once, few or many, or leave the size out.

v_gene: TRBV10-3
abundance: few
d_gene: TRBD1
j_gene: TRBJ2-5
CDR3nt: TGTGCCATCAGACGACAGGGGGAACAGGAGACCCAGTACTTC
CDR3aa: CAIRRQGEQETQYF

v_gene: TRBV21-1
abundance: -
d_gene: -
j_gene: TRBJ1-1
CDR3nt: TGTGCCAGCATTCACACCGGGCCGGGACACCAGAACACTGAAGCTTTCTTT
CDR3aa: CASIHTGPGHQNTEAFF

v_gene: TRBV7-2
abundance: few
d_gene: TRBD2
j_gene: TRBJ2-3
CDR3nt: TGTGCCAGCAGCTTAGTCATGTCTAGCGGGGGCAGCACAGATACGCAGTATTTT
CDR3aa: CASSLVMSSGGSTDTQYF

v_gene: TRBV14
abundance: -
d_gene: TRBD2
j_gene: TRBJ2-4
CDR3nt: TGTGCCAGCAGCCAACCTAGCGGGGTAAACATTCAGTACTTC
CDR3aa: CASSQPSGVNIQYF

v_gene: TRBV9
abundance: -
d_gene: -
j_gene: TRBJ2-6
CDR3nt: TGTGCCAGCAGCGTAGCTACTGTGTTATCTGGGGCCAACGTCCTGACTTTC
CDR3aa: CASSVATVLSGANVLTF

v_gene: TRBV20-1
abundance: -
d_gene: TRBD2
j_gene: TRBJ2-3
CDR3nt: TGCTCCCGGCTAGCGGGGGGGCCCACAGATACGCAGTATTTT
CDR3aa: CSRLAGGPTDTQYF

v_gene: TRBV15
abundance: few
d_gene: -
j_gene: TRBJ1-1
CDR3nt: TGTGCCACCAGCATCCCAAGGAAACTTATGAACACTGAAGCTTTCTTT
CDR3aa: CATSIPRKLMNTEAFF

v_gene: TRBV5-1
abundance: -
d_gene: -
j_gene: TRBJ1-2
CDR3nt: TGCGCCAGCAGCACAGGGATTCATGGCTACACCTTC
CDR3aa: CASSTGIHGYTF

v_gene: TRBV29-1
abundance: -
d_gene: -
j_gene: TRBJ2-7
CDR3nt: TGCAGCGTTGAAGATCTAGAGGGGTCGGCCTACGAGCAGTACTTC
CDR3aa: CSVEDLEGSAYEQYF

v_gene: TRBV18
abundance: -
d_gene: -
j_gene: TRBJ2-5
CDR3nt: TGTGCCAGCTCACCACAGACTAGATCCTACAATGAGCAGTACTTC
CDR3aa: CASSPQTRSYNEQYF

v_gene: TRBV20-1
abundance: -
d_gene: -
j_gene: TRBJ2-1
CDR3nt: TGCAGTGCTAGCCTTAGCGGTCCCACCTTCTCCTACAATGAGCAGTTCTTC
CDR3aa: CSASLSGPTFSYNEQFF

v_gene: TRBV6-6
abundance: -
d_gene: -
j_gene: TRBJ2-1
CDR3nt: TGTGCCAGCAGTTACCCACCTAGGGGGGGGCTTAATGAGCAGTTCTTC
CDR3aa: CASSYPPRGGLNEQFF

v_gene: TRBV10-3
abundance: few
d_gene: -
j_gene: TRBJ2-3
CDR3nt: TGTGCCATCAGTGATCCCCAGGGCCGCTCGGCGTCTGCTAGCACAGATACGCAGTATTTT
CDR3aa: CAISDPQGRSASASTDTQYF

v_gene: TRBV5-1
abundance: -
d_gene: TRBD1
j_gene: TRBJ2-5
CDR3nt: TGCGCCAGCAGCTACGTCCCGGGACAGGGGAGGGAGACCCAGTACTTC
CDR3aa: CASSYVPGQGRETQYF

v_gene: TRBV5-1
abundance: once
d_gene: TRBD2
j_gene: TRBJ2-3
CDR3nt: TGCGCCAGCAGCTCGGCAACCGGGGGGGCGTGGGATACGCAGTATTTT
CDR3aa: CASSSATGGAWDTQYF

v_gene: TRBV20-1
abundance: -
d_gene: -
j_gene: TRBJ2-3
CDR3nt: TGCAGTGCTTCTCCAGACCTGGATACGCAGTATTTT
CDR3aa: CSASPDLDTQYF

v_gene: TRBV12-3/TRBV12-4
abundance: few
d_gene: TRBD1
j_gene: TRBJ2-7
CDR3nt: TGTGCCAGCAGCCTCAGACAGGGAACCGAGCAGTACTTC
CDR3aa: CASSLRQGTEQYF

v_gene: TRBV20-1
abundance: -
d_gene: -
j_gene: TRBJ1-6
CDR3nt: TGCAGTGCTAAAGCAGGGTCCTCTAATTCACCCCTCCACTTT
CDR3aa: CSAKAGSSNSPLHF

v_gene: TRBV7-8
abundance: -
d_gene: -
j_gene: TRBJ2-3
CDR3nt: TGTGCCAGCAGCTTAGAATTCGCAGGGTATTCAGATACGCAGTATTTT
CDR3aa: CASSLEFAGYSDTQYF

v_gene: TRBV7-8
abundance: -
d_gene: TRBD1
j_gene: TRBJ2-5
CDR3nt: TGTGCCAGCAGCTTAGCGCGGACAGGGAGAGAGACCCAGTACTTC
CDR3aa: CASSLARTGRETQYF

v_gene: TRBV20-1
abundance: -
d_gene: -
j_gene: TRBJ2-4
CDR3nt: TGCAGTGCTAGTCTTATGGGAGCGGCAGCCAAAAACATTCAGCACTTC
CDR3aa: CSASLMGAAAKNIQHF

v_gene: TRBV6-2/TRBV6-3
abundance: -
d_gene: -
j_gene: TRBJ2-4
CDR3nt: TGTGCCAGCAGTCACTCGCCGTGGGGGGCCAAAAACATTCAGTACTTC
CDR3aa: CASSHSPWGAKNIQYF

v_gene: TRBV7-2
abundance: -
d_gene: -
j_gene: TRBJ2-1
CDR3nt: TGTGCCAGCAGCTTATATTACGACTTATACAATGAGCAGTTCTTC
CDR3aa: CASSLYYDLYNEQFF

v_gene: TRBV4-2
abundance: -
d_gene: TRBD1
j_gene: TRBJ1-2
CDR3nt: TGTGCCAGCAGCACGCCGGGACAGACAAACTATGGCTACACCTTC
CDR3aa: CASSTPGQTNYGYTF

v_gene: TRBV7-8
abundance: few
d_gene: -
j_gene: TRBJ1-5
CDR3nt: TGTGCCAGCAGCTTAACCAGGGTAGATCAGCCCCAGCATTTT
CDR3aa: CASSLTRVDQPQHF

v_gene: TRBV5-6
abundance: -
d_gene: -
j_gene: TRBJ2-7
CDR3nt: TGTGCCAGCAGCTTGGAGCAGGCGAGCCCCTACGAGCAGTACTTC
CDR3aa: CASSLEQASPYEQYF

v_gene: TRBV29-1
abundance: -
d_gene: -
j_gene: TRBJ2-5
CDR3nt: TGCAGCGGCCGACAGGCTGTAGAGACCCAGTACTTC
CDR3aa: CSGRQAVETQYF

v_gene: TRBV7-9
abundance: few
d_gene: -
j_gene: TRBJ2-1
CDR3nt: TGTGCCAGCAGCGCCCGGGCCCAGGGTGAGCAGTTCTTC
CDR3aa: CASSARAQGEQFF

v_gene: TRBV28
abundance: few
d_gene: TRBD1
j_gene: TRBJ2-7
CDR3nt: TGTGCCAGCAACCTCCCGGGACAGGAGGACTACGAGCAGTACTTC
CDR3aa: CASNLPGQEDYEQYF

v_gene: TRBV7-2
abundance: -
d_gene: TRBD2
j_gene: TRBJ2-5
CDR3nt: TGTGCCAGCAGCTCCGGACTAGCCCCCAATGAGCAGTACTTC
CDR3aa: CASSSGLAPNEQYF

v_gene: TRBV28
abundance: many
d_gene: -
j_gene: TRBJ2-7
CDR3nt: TGTGCCAGCCAACAGGGGAGGTACGAGCAGTACTTC
CDR3aa: CASQQGRYEQYF

v_gene: TRBV11-2
abundance: few
d_gene: -
j_gene: TRBJ2-1
CDR3nt: TGTGCCAGCAGCTCGGGGCTGAGCTCCTACAATGAGCAGTTCTTC
CDR3aa: CASSSGLSSYNEQFF

v_gene: TRBV6-6
abundance: -
d_gene: TRBD1
j_gene: TRBJ1-1
CDR3nt: TGTGCCAGCAGTACCACGACAGGGGGGAGGGGCACTGAAGCTTTCTTT
CDR3aa: CASSTTTGGRGTEAFF

v_gene: TRBV7-3
abundance: -
d_gene: TRBD2
j_gene: TRBJ2-1
CDR3nt: TGTGCCAGCAGCTTAAGGCCGGGGGGCTCCTACAATGAGCAGTTCTTC
CDR3aa: CASSLRPGGSYNEQFF

v_gene: TRBV4-3
abundance: -
d_gene: TRBD1
j_gene: TRBJ2-6
CDR3nt: TGCGCCAGCAGCCCCAGACAGGGAAGCTCTGGGGCCAACGTCCTGACTTTC
CDR3aa: CASSPRQGSSGANVLTF

v_gene: TRBV11-1
abundance: -
d_gene: -
j_gene: TRBJ2-3
CDR3nt: TGTGCCAGCAGCTTATTAGGCGAGACAGATACGCAGTATTTT
CDR3aa: CASSLLGETDTQYF

v_gene: TRBV6-5
abundance: many
d_gene: TRBD1
j_gene: TRBJ2-7
CDR3nt: TGTGCCAGCAGATCCGGGACAGGGGGAAAATACGAGCAGTACTTC
CDR3aa: CASRSGTGGKYEQYF

v_gene: TRBV11-3
abundance: -
d_gene: -
j_gene: TRBJ1-1
CDR3nt: TGTGCCAGCAGCTTTTTTAGGGACACTGAAGCTTTCTTT
CDR3aa: CASSFFRDTEAFF

v_gene: TRBV5-6
abundance: -
d_gene: -
j_gene: TRBJ2-7
CDR3nt: TGTGCCAGCAGCTTGATGGTTACGGTCTCCTACGAGCAGTACTTC
CDR3aa: CASSLMVTVSYEQYF

v_gene: TRBV10-3
abundance: -
d_gene: -
j_gene: TRBJ1-2
CDR3nt: TGTGCCATCCAGGAAGGGGAGCTTTATGGCTACACCTTC
CDR3aa: CAIQEGELYGYTF

v_gene: TRBV7-2
abundance: once
d_gene: TRBD1
j_gene: TRBJ2-3
CDR3nt: TGTGCCAGCAGCTTAGCCGACAGGGGTTCAGATACGCAGTATTTT
CDR3aa: CASSLADRGSDTQYF

v_gene: TRBV5-1
abundance: -
d_gene: TRBD2
j_gene: TRBJ2-1
CDR3nt: TGCGCCAGCAAGGGGACTAGCGGGCCCAAGGGTGAGCAGTTCTTC
CDR3aa: CASKGTSGPKGEQFF

v_gene: TRBV19
abundance: few
d_gene: TRBD1
j_gene: TRBJ2-5
CDR3nt: TGTGCCAGTAGTGGTAGGGGGCGAGAGACCCAGTACTTC
CDR3aa: CASSGRGRETQYF

v_gene: TRBV6-2/TRBV6-3
abundance: -
d_gene: -
j_gene: TRBJ1-2
CDR3nt: TGTGCCAGCAGTTACCGAAATGAGGGGGGCTACACCTTC
CDR3aa: CASSYRNEGGYTF

v_gene: TRBV29-1
abundance: -
d_gene: TRBD1
j_gene: TRBJ2-7
CDR3nt: TGCAGCGTGAGGGGACAGCTATCCTACGAGCAGTACTTC
CDR3aa: CSVRGQLSYEQYF